The TCR beta chain described here comes from a study of T cell repertoires in cytomegalovirus infection (dated by TCRdb to about 2019). Study-wide context: Peptide stimulations targeted recently identified HLA-C-restricted CMV epitopes, whose presentation resists viral immunomodulation, together with well-studied HLA-B-restricted epitopes. The HLA type of each donor mattered for the analysis, because public TCR beta signatures pointed to carriage of CMV infection along with the matching HLA type.

Here is what the overall study found, with its caveats: Carriers of CMV infection plus the relevant HLA type were discriminated by the cumulative frequency of public TCR beta family members in the study cohort and in an independent approximately 350-donor cohort. The ex vivo response was dominated by HLA-C-restricted CMV-specific TCR beta clonotypes, which also provided the single most frequent clonotype in two of eight donors.

The meaning of the sample's treatment or condition label: in vitro stimulation with specific CMV peptide epitopes to enrich CMV-specific T cells. On this clonotype: Its specific antigen is unknown. The input lacks base qualities; no much larger clone sits a single base away.

Inclusive of the bounding cysteine and phenylalanine, the CDR3 is 15 residues long. The retained sequence is limited to the CDR3, 45 bases, with the frame set at the first base. Trimming costs V 4 bases and J 7 bases, and their ends lie 17 bases apart. CDR1 and CDR2 are read off the germline V gene as KGHDR and SFDVKD. Sequencing was performed on an Illumina HiSeq 1500. In TCRdb, the public reads were trimmed at Q25 with fastp and aligned with MiXCR, with productive beta chains retained. Every distinct CDR3 protein forms one entry, paired with its most common genes and DNA. The sample table holds approximately 910,000 distinct CDR3 sequences, of which roughly 30% were seen once. The ten largest clones take up over 12% of the sample.

The source was cultured CD8+ T cells from PBMCs, collected from culture after CMV antigen stimulation. The TCR originated in a human donor in good health (CMV status not recorded). Some clones in this sample may be carry-over from other donors' samples. The sequence links TRBV24-1 to TRBJ2-3; the D region possibly corresponds to TRBD2 (5 bases align). The bases are TGTGCCACCAGTGACCCGTTAGGAGGAGGTTATACGCAGTATTTT. This encodes CATSDPLGGGYTQYF.